These 8 T cell receptor beta chains came from one sample sequenced in a study of blood T cell repertoires in COVID-19 (dated by TCRdb to about 2020). Receptor amplification or capture employed the immunoSEQ multiplex PCR assay. TCRdb retrieved this table from immuneACCESS and kept in-frame rearrangements only. Not all clones are present; in checked studies, unresolved V genes account for under half, and no reason is known for the remainder. A total of some 250,000 clones appear in this sample, approximately 85% of them only once. The top ten hold less than 2.5% of the sample. Sequencing used PBMCs or T cells enriched from blood (not recorded which). The receptors come from a woman in her forties or fifties who had recovered from COVID-19.

This rearrangement joins TRBV4-2 to TRBJ2-2, with a weak D call TRBD2 (6 bases). Germline V gene sequence: CDR1 LGHNA, CDR2 YNFKEQ. The CDR3 spans 16 residues. Deletions cut 0 bases from V and 0 bases from J, with 8 bases between. In DNA form, the CDR3 reads TGTGCCAGCAGCCAAGAGGGAGGCGCGAACACCGGGGAGCTGTTTTTT. As protein: CASSQEGGANTGELFF.

The gene calls are TRBV5-5 and TRBJ2-1, with TRBD2 matching 7 bases. Trimming cost V 3 bases and J 5 bases; bases outside gene matches: 8. This CDR3 has 15 amino acids. Germline V CDR1 and CDR2: SGHKS, YYEKEE (reference sequence). CDR3 in amino acids: CASSSFGRSHNEQFF. Written as DNA, the CDR3 is TGTGCCAGCAGCTCGTTCGGGAGGAGCCACAATGAGCAGTTCTTC.

The chain employs TRBV14 and TRBJ2-3; 8 bases align to TRBD2. V lost 1 base and J lost 4; bases outside the gene matches: 10. CDR3 length: 17 residues. Germline lookup yields CDR1 SGHDN and CDR2 FVKESK. CDR3 amino acids: CASSQVLGRGKADTQYF. In nucleotides, the CDR3 is TGTGCCAGCAGCCAAGTCCTCGGGAGGGGAAAAGCAGATACGCAGTATTTT.

This chain uses TRBV5-1 with TRBJ2-7; D is perhaps TRBD1 (6 bases). This CDR3 has 14 amino acids. V lost 4 bases to trimming and J lost 3 bases, with 14 bases between them. Germline V gives CDR1 SGHRS, CDR2 YFSETQ. Here the CDR3 DNA reads TGCGCCAGCAGCCCCGGACAGCCGCACTACGAGCAGTACTTC. Translating it yields CASSPGQPHYEQYF.

The chain combines TRBV29-1 with TRBJ1-2; D is possibly TRBD1 (5 bases). The germline CDR1 and CDR2 sequences are SQVTM and ANQGSEA. The V gene lost 6 bases and the J gene lost 4 bases, with 18 bases spanning the gap. This CDR3 contains 14 residues. The CDR3 reads CSVLPAGRFYGYTF. CDR3 bases: TGCAGCGTGCTTCCGGCAGGGCGTTTCTATGGCTACACCTTC. The full variable domain, completed using reference TRBV29-1 and TRBJ1-2, is SAVISQKPSRDICQRGTSLTIQCQVDSQVTMMFWYRQQPGQSLTLIATANQGSEATYESGFVIDKFPISRPNLTFSTLTVSNMSPEDSSIYLCSVLPAGRFYGYTFGSGTRLTVV.

The CDR3 is CASGPQTSGRPNTGELFF. CDR3 bases: TGTGCCAGCGGACCGCAGACTAGCGGGAGACCGAACACCGGGGAGCTGTTTTTT. The chain carries TRBV27 and TRBJ2-2, with 12 nucleotides matching TRBD2. Germline V gene data show CDR1 as MNHEY and CDR2 as SMNVEV (reference sequence). The J segment lost 0 bases and the V segment lost 8 bases, leaving 10 bases of the junction unmatched. The CDR3 runs 18 residues.

The J gene is TRBJ1-6, the V gene TRBV27; D gene ambiguous. Germline values: CDR1 MNHEY, CDR2 SMNVEV (reference sequence). The CDR3 runs to 12 residues. V was cut by 3 bases and J by 9 bases, with 6 bases left in between. The CDR3 loop is CASSLASSPLHF. Written as DNA, the CDR3 is TGTGCCAGCAGTTTGGCCAGTTCACCCCTCCACTTT.

This chain uses TRBV24-1 with TRBJ2-5; TRBD2 matches 9 bases. Germline CDR1 is KGHDR and CDR2 is SFDVKD. V lost 5 bases and J lost 0; bases outside the gene matches: 3. The CDR3 totals 15 residues. CDR3 sequence: CATSALAGNQETQYF. The DNA for the CDR3 is TGTGCCACCAGTGCCCTAGCGGGGAACCAAGAGACCCAGTACTTC.